The source of this T cell receptor beta chain is a study of cytomegalovirus exposure and HLA in healthy donors. Study outcomes and limitations: The later analysis indicated that the majority of CMV-associated TCR beta chains appeared HLA-restricted. The study listed under 200 cytomegalovirus-associated TCR beta chains.

The CDR3 has 15 amino acids. The germline V gene has CDR1 SGHTA and CDR2 FQGNSA. V shed 6 bases and J 3 bases; nucleotides not matched to a gene: 5. In the case of this clone: Its antigen is undetermined.

In the PCR, 60 Vbeta and 13 Jbeta primers were used. Assay: immunoSEQ multiplex PCR; the TCRdb copy retains only in-frame clones and omits some. This sample lists 65,000 to 95,000 clones; its ten largest clones have around 7.2%. Sequenced sample: PBMCs. The V gene is TRBV7-2, the J gene TRBJ2-3; 11 bases are a match to TRBD2. This TCR came from a female donor in good health and CMV-seropositive. CDR3 nucleotide sequence: TGTGCCAGCAGGTCGACTAGCGGGACGACAGATACGCAGTATTTT. Encoded protein: CASRSTSGTTDTQYF.